The 20 T cell receptor beta chains below were found in one sample sequenced in a study of TIL therapy for anti-PD-1-resistant metastatic lung cancer. Time point specified: pre-treatment sample, taken before nivolumab and TIL therapy. Sequencing used immunoSEQ v3. Here immunoSEQ multiplex PCR was the method, and the copy in TCRdb shows in-frame clones only, minus some. In the table there are about 52,000 clones, 70% to 85% of which are singletons. The sequences come from blood, collected at baseline. The receptors were gathered from a woman aged 30 to 85 with non-small cell lung cancer.

V is TRBV6-6 and J is TRBJ1-1; 7 positions match TRBD1. The CDR3 runs 15 residues. The trim removed 0 bases at V and 1 base at J, leaving 2 bases unmatched. Germline loops: CDR1 MNHNY, CDR2 SVGAGI (reference sequence). The CDR3 bases are TGTGCCAGCAGTTACTCCTGGACAGGGAACACTGAAGCTTTCTTT. It yields the protein CASSYSWTGNTEAFF.

DNA for the CDR3: TGTGCCAGCAGAAAACAGGGCTCCTACGAGCAGTACTTC. Protein: CASRKQGSYEQYF. The chain employs TRBV11-2 and TRBJ2-7, with D perhaps TRBD1 (6 bases). Germline assignment: CDR1 SGHAT and CDR2 FQNNGV. V was trimmed by 6 bases and J by 0 bases, leaving 9 bases between them. This CDR3 is built from 13 residues.

The count of this clone is one. The chain has TRBV11-2 and TRBJ1-2; 8 bases are shared with TRBD1. V was clipped by 3 bases and J by 4 bases; unmatched bases: 7. The length of the CDR3 is 15 residues. CDR1 and CDR2 from the germline V gene are SGHAT and FQNNGV. CDR3 sequence reads: CASSFQGAEGYGYTF. CDR3 nucleotide sequence: TGTGCCAGCAGCTTCCAGGGGGCAGAGGGCTATGGCTACACCTTC.

This clone has a single count. A junction boundary mismatches the germline segment, possibly from a read error. Other nucleotide sequences from this sample produce the same CDR3. The chain combines TRBV11-3 with TRBJ2-7; D is ambiguous. The CDR3 is made up of 14 amino acids. The germline gives CDR1 SGHNT, CDR2 YENEEA. The CDR3 region is CASSLADGSYEQYF. The CDR3 coding sequence is TGTGCCAGTAGCTTAGCAGACGGCTCCTACGAGCAGTACTTC. The whole variable domain, filled in from reference TRBV11-3 and TRBJ2-7, reads EAGVVQSPRYKIIEKKQPVAFWCNPISGHNTLYWYLQNLGQGPELLIRYENEEAVDDSQLPKDRFSAERLKGVDSTLKIQPAELGDSAVYLCASSLADGSYEQYFGPGTRLTVT.

This chain links TRBV29-1 with TRBJ2-3, with D uncertain. The V gene's germline CDR1 is SQVTM and CDR2 ANQGSEA. The CDR3 spans 19 residues. Trimming removed 1 base at V and 0 bases at J, with 23 bases between. The CDR3 sequence is CSVEGVGLPNPTSTDTQYF. The CDR3 DNA is TGCAGCGTTGAAGGTGTGGGCCTCCCCAATCCGACTAGCACAGATACGCAGTATTTT.

The genes are TRBV28 and TRBJ1-5; D unclear. The V gene's germline CDR1 is MDHEN and CDR2 SYDVKM. The CDR3 has 12 amino acids. The V gene lost 3 bases and the J gene lost 6 bases, with 6 bases spanning the gap. The CDR3 is CASSFWSQPQHF. DNA for the CDR3: TGTGCCAGCAGTTTCTGGAGTCAGCCCCAGCATTTT.

This clone occurred once. This chain joins TRBV5-1 and TRBJ1-5, with D maybe TRBD1 (6 bases). This CDR3 spans 17 amino acids. V lost 4 bases and J 0 bases, leaving 17 bases between the germline ends. Per the germline V gene, CDR1 is SGHRS and CDR2 is YFSETQ. The CDR3 protein is CASSARTDLDSNQPQHF. In nucleotides, the CDR3 is TGCGCCAGCAGCGCAAGGACAGATCTGGATAGCAATCAGCCCCAGCATTTT.

The chain links TRBV5-1 to TRBJ1-1; no definite D call. This CDR3 region has 13 residues. The germline V gene has CDR1 SGHRS and CDR2 YFSETQ. Deletions cut 5 bases from V and 0 bases from J, with 8 bases between. The CDR3 DNA sequence: TGCGCCAGCAGACCAGAGATGAACACTGAAGCTTTCTTT. Translating gives CASRPEMNTEAFF.

The chain joins TRBV23-1 to TRBJ1-2; 9 nucleotides match TRBD1. TRBV23-1 is an ORF; its function is uncertain. The CDR3 sequence is 13 residues long. The ends lost 6 bases at V and 6 bases at J; junction bases unmatched: 5. CDR3 sequence (DNA): TGCGCCAGCAGAGGACAGGGGAGGGATGGCTACACCTTC. It translates to CASRGQGRDGYTF.

CDR3 sequence reads: CASRNSNQPQHF. The CDR3 region has the DNA TGTGCCAGTAGAAATAGCAATCAGCCCCAGCATTTT. V and J are TRBV19 and TRBJ1-5; D ambiguous. CDR1 is LNHDA, CDR2 SQIVND, per germline (reference sequence). V lost 6 bases, J lost 0 bases, and 3 bases lay in between. The CDR3 is 12 amino acids.

The V and J genes are TRBV27 and TRBJ1-4, with no clear D. This CDR3 contains 14 residues. Germline V gene data show CDR1 as MNHEY and CDR2 as SMNVEV (reference sequence). The ends were cut back, 3 bases at V and 5 bases at J, with 10 bases in the middle. The CDR3 sequence: CASSFTGLNEKLFF. CDR3 DNA: TGTGCCAGCAGTTTTACGGGTTTAAATGAAAAACTGTTTTTT.

This clone was detected only once. The V and J genes are TRBV15 and TRBJ1-1; D is perhaps TRBD1 (6 bases). CDR1 is LNHNV, CDR2 YYDKDF, per germline (reference sequence). V was pared by 3 bases and J by 5 bases, with 10 bases between. This CDR3 contains 13 residues. CDR3 in DNA: TGTGCCACCAGCAGGGGAAGGGGGACTGAAGCTTTCTTT. As protein: CATSRGRGTEAFF.

CDR3 residues: CASSLDVTSGARPDTQYF. In nucleotides, the CDR3 is TGCGCCAGCAGCTTGGATGTGACTAGCGGGGCCCGGCCAGATACGCAGTATTTT. This rearrangement joins TRBV5-1 to TRBJ2-3; TRBD2 matches 11 bases. CDR3 length: 18 residues. V was pared by 0 bases and J by 4 bases, with 10 bases of the junction left unmatched. Per germline, CDR1 SGHRS and CDR2 YFSETQ.

V usage is TRBV7-9 and J usage is TRBJ2-1, with no clear D. With 0 bases removed from V and 6 bases from J, the gap between germline ends came to 0 bases. Germline assignment: CDR1 SEHNR and CDR2 FQNEAQ (reference sequence). CDR3 size: 11 residues. The CDR3 DNA is TGTGCCAGCAGCTTAGCCAATGAGCAGTTCTTC. It translates to CASSLANEQFF.

This clone was found once. This rearrangement joins TRBV6-6 to TRBJ1-1; tentative D call: TRBD1 (5 bases). Per germline, CDR1 MNHNY and CDR2 SVGAGI (reference sequence). V lost 2 bases and J lost 3, with 10 bases in between. The CDR3 totals 14 residues. Here the CDR3 DNA reads TGTGCCAGCAGTTACGAAGCGGGGGACACTGAAGCTTTCTTT. Encoded protein: CASSYEAGDTEAFF.

This CDR3 is CASSKLFEPLGLRNSPLHF. The CDR3 bases are TGTGCCAGCAGCAAATTGTTTGAACCCCTAGGTCTTAGAAATTCACCCCTCCACTTT. The chain has TRBV21-1 and TRBJ1-6. TRBV21-1 is recorded as a pseudogene. There are 19 residues in the CDR3.

This chain links TRBV15 with TRBJ1-4, with a weak D call TRBD1 (5 bases). The CDR3 contains 15 residues. Germline assignment: CDR1 LNHNV and CDR2 YYDKDF (reference sequence). V lost 4 bases and J lost 3, with 12 bases in between. CDR3 loop: CATSTWGGANEKLFF. DNA of the CDR3: TGTGCCACCAGCACCTGGGGGGGAGCTAATGAAAAACTGTTTTTT. The variable domain in full, with the rest retrieved from reference TRBV15 and TRBJ1-4, is DAMVIQNPRYQVTQFGKPVTLSCSQTLNHNVMYWYQQKSSQAPKLLFHYYDKDFNNEADTPDNFQSRRPNTSFCFLDIRSPGLGDTAMYLCATSTWGGANEKLFFGSGTQLSVL.

The chain joins TRBV12-5 to TRBJ2-3, with 10 bases that match TRBD2. The V gene's germline CDR1 is LGHNT and CDR2 FRNRAP. This CDR3 contains 14 residues. J lost 8 bases, V lost 6 bases, and 8 bases had no gene match. CDR3 protein: CASGSSGGAGTQYF. The CDR3, as DNA: TGTGCTAGTGGCTCCAGCGGGGGGGCGGGTACGCAGTATTTT.

The chain employs TRBV2 and TRBJ2-3; perhaps TRBD2 as D (6 bases). The CDR3 spans 12 residues. In germline, CDR1 is SNHLY, CDR2 FYNNEI. V was cut by 6 bases and J by 3 bases, with 7 bases left in between. CDR3 coding DNA: TGTGCCAGCAGGGGACTTACAGATACGCAGTATTTT. Translating gives CASRGLTDTQYF.

This sequence joins TRBV28 and TRBJ1-1; possible D gene TRBD1, 6 bases. Germline CDR1 is MDHEN and CDR2 is SYDVKM. The CDR3 has 13 residues. With 5 bases removed from V and 7 bases from J, the gap between germline ends came to 14 bases. The CDR3, as DNA: TGTGCCAGCAGTCCCCACAGGGCCCTTGAAGCTTTCTTT. Amino acids: CASSPHRALEAFF.